One sample yielded the 15 T cell receptor beta chains listed below, sequenced in a study of T cell responses to AZD1222 COVID-19 vaccine. Here immunoSEQ multiplex PCR was the method, and the copy in TCRdb shows in-frame clones only, minus some. The sample lists roughly 150,000 clones; roughly 90% were seen once. The input for sequencing was peripheral blood, taken on day 0 of AZD1222 vaccination. These receptors were taken from an adult in good health.

This sequence joins TRBV5-1 and TRBJ1-2, with no clear D. The ends were cut back, 0 bases at V and 4 bases at J, with 10 bases in the middle. Germline CDR1 is SGHRS and CDR2 is YFSETQ. The CDR3 runs to 14 residues. CDR3 sequence (DNA): TGCGCCAGCAGCTTGGCGACGGCCTTCTATGGCTACACCTTC. Protein sequence: CASSLATAFYGYTF. Filled out from reference TRBV5-1 and TRBJ1-2, the complete variable domain reads KAGVTQTPRYLIKTRGQQVTLSCSPISGHRSVSWYQQTPGQGLQFLFEYFSETQRNKGNFPGRFSGRQFSNSRSEMNVSTLELGDSALYLCASSLATAFYGYTFGSGTRLTVV.

J is TRBJ1-2 and V is TRBV3-1 (or the pseudogene TRBV3-2); D remains unclear. Trimming took 2 bases from V and 4 from J, leaving 5 bases between them. The CDR3 totals 12 residues. Per germline, CDR1 LGHDT and CDR2 YNNKEL (reference sequence). CDR3 region: CASSQHAYGYTF. CDR3 nucleotides: TGTGCCAGCAGCCAACACGCCTATGGCTACACCTTC.

V usage is TRBV3-1 (or the pseudogene TRBV3-2) and J usage is TRBJ1-3; D gene unclear. Trimming cost V 1 base and J 4 bases, with 11 bases left between them. Germline V gene sequence: CDR1 LGHDT, CDR2 YNNKEL (reference sequence). This CDR3 spans 15 amino acids. Here the CDR3 reads CASSQGYGNGNTIYF. In DNA form, the CDR3 reads TGTGCCAGCAGCCAAGGTTACGGGAACGGAAACACCATATATTTT.

This chain connects TRBV7-9 to TRBJ1-1; D perhaps matches TRBD1 (5 bases). This CDR3 spans 13 amino acids. V was trimmed by 6 bases and J by 4 bases, leaving 12 bases between them. Germline loops: CDR1 SEHNR, CDR2 FQNEAQ (reference sequence). For the CDR3, the DNA is TGTGCCAGCAGTCTCACAACAGGCACTGAAGCTTTCTTT. Translating it yields CASSLTTGTEAFF.

V is TRBV6-1 and J is TRBJ2-7, with 7 bases lining up with TRBD1. The CDR3 is 16 amino acids. The V segment lost 6 bases and the J segment 2 bases; nucleotides outside the gene matches: 13. Germline V gene lookup returns CDR1 MNHNS and CDR2 SASEGT. The CDR3 region has the DNA TGTGCCAGCAGGGAATTATTAGGGACAGAACCCTACGAGCAGTACTTC. Translated: CASRELLGTEPYEQYF.

This clone was observed a single time. The chain joins TRBV27 to TRBJ1-4; tentatively, D is TRBD1 (5 bases). CDR1 is MNHEY and CDR2 is SMNVEV in the germline V gene (reference sequence). CDR3 length: 17 amino acids. The V end was cut by 3 bases, the J end by 7 bases, with 21 bases between. The CDR3 DNA reads as TGTGCCAGCAGTTTCCCCGGGTCGGGTCGGGGCTTTGAAAAACTGTTTTTT. Residues: CASSFPGSGRGFEKLFF.

The V call is TRBV6-5, the J call TRBJ2-3; 8 nucleotides align to TRBD1. V lost 5 bases and J lost 2; bases outside the gene matches: 6. CDR1 and CDR2 (germline): MNHEY, SVGAGI. The CDR3 loop spans 15 amino acids. The CDR3 loop is CASSRQGLNTDTQYF. CDR3 nucleotide sequence: TGTGCCAGCAGTCGACAGGGGCTCAACACAGATACGCAGTATTTT.

The chain is built from TRBV7-2 and TRBJ1-1, with D unresolved. Looked up from germline, CDR1 is SGHTA and CDR2 is FQGNSA. This CDR3 has 14 residues. The V gene lost 4 bases and the J gene lost 5 bases, with 14 bases spanning the gap. The CDR3, as DNA: TGTGCCAGCAGCTCCACTCACTGGGAAACTGAAGCTTTCTTT. It translates to CASSSTHWETEAFF.

The CDR3 loop is CATSRGSEGYGYTF. The CDR3 DNA is TGTGCCACCAGCAGAGGCTCCGAGGGCTATGGCTACACCTTC. The chain links TRBV15 to TRBJ1-2; D call uncertain. The CDR3 contains 14 residues. CDR1 is LNHNV, CDR2 YYDKDF, per germline (reference sequence). Trimming left V 1 base short and J 4 bases short, with 10 bases between.

The V and J genes are TRBV6-5 and TRBJ1-6, with D uncertain. The germline V and J ends were trimmed by 2 bases and 9 bases, with 11 bases remaining between them. Germline-derived CDR1 and CDR2 are MNHEY and SVGAGI. The CDR3 length is 14 residues. The CDR3 reads CASSYTGNSSPLHF. The CDR3 DNA reads as TGTGCCAGCAGTTACACTGGGAACAGTTCACCCCTCCACTTT.

This clone occurred once. This chain uses TRBV27 with TRBJ2-3, with 15 nucleotides matching TRBD2. The CDR3 covers 19 residues. The V gene end was trimmed by 8 bases and the J gene end by 2 bases; junction bases not matched to a gene: 14. CDR1 is MNHEY, CDR2 SMNVEV, per germline (reference sequence). CDR3 protein: CASRVWGTSGGLITDTQYF. In DNA, the CDR3 is TGTGCCAGCCGGGTCTGGGGGACTAGCGGGGGGCTTATCACAGATACGCAGTATTTT.

The chain carries TRBV11-1 and TRBJ2-2; D is unresolved. Germline V gene sequence: CDR1 SGHAT, CDR2 FQDESV (reference sequence). The CDR3 spans 14 residues. V shed 4 bases and J shed 6 bases, with 12 bases lying between them. This CDR3 is CASSWAIEPGELFF. CDR3 nucleotide sequence: TGTGCCAGCAGCTGGGCGATCGAACCCGGGGAGCTGTTTTTT.

This clone appeared once. The chain uses TRBV27 and TRBJ2-7, with D perhaps matching TRBD1 (6 bases). CDR1 and CDR2 from the germline V gene are MNHEY and SMNVEV (reference sequence). V lost 4 bases and J lost 3, with 16 bases in between. This CDR3 spans 15 amino acids. The CDR3 spells CASSSRDKPIYEQYF. CDR3 nucleotides: TGTGCCAGCAGTTCTCGGGACAAACCTATCTACGAGCAGTACTTC.

V usage is TRBV30 and J usage is TRBJ2-7; a possible D gene is TRBD1 (6 bases). Germline V CDR1 and CDR2: GTSNPN, SVGIG (reference sequence). This CDR3 spans 16 amino acids. Trimming stripped 0 bases from V and 3 bases from J, with 18 bases between. CDR3 in amino acids: CAWSVLFPGQGYEQYF. CDR3 bases: TGTGCCTGGAGTGTACTTTTCCCGGGACAAGGCTACGAGCAGTACTTC.

This chain links TRBV4-2 with TRBJ1-1, with a possible D match to TRBD1 (5 bases). V lost 3 bases and J lost 4, with 12 bases in between. Germline CDR1 is LGHNA and CDR2 is YNFKEQ. The CDR3 consists of 14 residues. The CDR3 coding sequence is TGTGCCAGCAGCCAGACCAGGGAGGGCACTGAAGCTTTCTTT. It encodes CASSQTREGTEAFF.